This T cell receptor (beta chain) originates from a study of CD8 T cells in Susac syndrome. Study outcomes and limitations: As the study acknowledged, the number of individuals in its TCR sequencing and HLA analysis was relatively small.

Bulk CD8+ and CD4+ cells came from magnetic negative isolation; CD8+ TEMRA by FACS. Worth noting for this clonotype: The antigen remains unidentified.

Random hexamers served to reverse transcribe roughly 0.45 to 1 ug RNA. The authors amplified TCR beta CDR3 across 54 Vbeta and 13 Jbeta using immunoSEQ multiplex PCR. TCRdb independently ran MiXCR on the immunoSEQ multiplex PCR reads; one entry per CDR3 protein. This table has 130,000 to 150,000 distinct CDR3 sequences, 94% appearing once. The clonotype comes from a human donor in good health. The sequenced sample consisted of CD4+ T cells from PBMCs.

The CDR3 loop reads CATSRVGDTGELFF. Written as DNA, the CDR3 is TGTGCCACCAGCAGAGTAGGAGACACCGGGGAGCTGTTTTTT. This chain links TRBV15 with TRBJ2-2, with D hard to call. The CDR3 extends over 14 amino acids. V gave up 1 base and J gave up 3 bases, with 6 bases separating them. Germline V gives CDR1 LNHNV, CDR2 YYDKDF (reference sequence).